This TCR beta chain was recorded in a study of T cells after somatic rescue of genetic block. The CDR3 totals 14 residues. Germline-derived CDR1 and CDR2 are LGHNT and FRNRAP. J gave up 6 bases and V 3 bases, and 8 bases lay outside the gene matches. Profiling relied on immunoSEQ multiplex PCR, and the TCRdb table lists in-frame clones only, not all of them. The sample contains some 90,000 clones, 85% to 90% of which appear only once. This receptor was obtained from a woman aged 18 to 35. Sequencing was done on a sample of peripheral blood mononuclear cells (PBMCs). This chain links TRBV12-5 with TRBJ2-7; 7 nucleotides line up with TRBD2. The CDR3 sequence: CASGLAGTPSEQYF. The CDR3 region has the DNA TGTGCTAGTGGTTTAGCGGGAACTCCCAGCGAGCAGTACTTC.